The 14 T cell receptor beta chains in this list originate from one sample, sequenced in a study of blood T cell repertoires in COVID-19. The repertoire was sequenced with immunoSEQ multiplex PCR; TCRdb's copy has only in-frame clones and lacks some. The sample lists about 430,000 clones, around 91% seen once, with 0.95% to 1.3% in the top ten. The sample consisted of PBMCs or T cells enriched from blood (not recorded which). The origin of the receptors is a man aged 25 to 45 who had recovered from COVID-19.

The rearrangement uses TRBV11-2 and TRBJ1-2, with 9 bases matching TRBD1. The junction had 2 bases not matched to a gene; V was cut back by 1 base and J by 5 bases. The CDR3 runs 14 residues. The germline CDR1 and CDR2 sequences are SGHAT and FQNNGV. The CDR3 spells CASSLGQGGYGYTF. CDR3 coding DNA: TGTGCCAGCAGCTTAGGACAGGGGGGATATGGCTACACCTTC.

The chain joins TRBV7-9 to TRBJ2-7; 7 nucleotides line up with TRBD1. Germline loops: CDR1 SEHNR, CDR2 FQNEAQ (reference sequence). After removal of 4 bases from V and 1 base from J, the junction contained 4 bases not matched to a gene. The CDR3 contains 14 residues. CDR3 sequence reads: CASSSPGQSYEQYF. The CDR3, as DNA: TGTGCCAGCAGCTCACCGGGACAGTCCTACGAGCAGTACTTC.

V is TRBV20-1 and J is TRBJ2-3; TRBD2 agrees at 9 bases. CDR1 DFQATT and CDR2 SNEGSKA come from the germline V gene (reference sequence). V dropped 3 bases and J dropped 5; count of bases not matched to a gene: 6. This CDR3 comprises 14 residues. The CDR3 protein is CSASRREGEDTQYF. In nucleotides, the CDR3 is TGCAGTGCTAGTAGGCGGGAGGGTGAAGATACGCAGTATTTT.

The chain's CDR3 is CASSLGQPTDSPLHF. In DNA form, the CDR3 reads TGTGCCAGCAGCTTGGGACAACCGACTGATTCACCCCTCCACTTT. V usage is TRBV7-2 and J usage is TRBJ1-6; D is perhaps TRBD1 (6 bases). The V and J ends lost 3 bases and 8 bases respectively, with 14 bases between them. Germline V lookup: CDR1 SGHTA, CDR2 FQGNSA. This CDR3 region has 15 residues.

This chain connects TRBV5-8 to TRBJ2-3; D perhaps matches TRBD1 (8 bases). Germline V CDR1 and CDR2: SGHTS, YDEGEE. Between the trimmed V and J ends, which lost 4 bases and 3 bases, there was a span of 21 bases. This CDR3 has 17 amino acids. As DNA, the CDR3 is TGTGCCAGCAGCCACGGACAGGGAGGGGTTGGAACAGATACGCAGTATTTT. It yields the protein CASSHGQGGVGTDTQYF.

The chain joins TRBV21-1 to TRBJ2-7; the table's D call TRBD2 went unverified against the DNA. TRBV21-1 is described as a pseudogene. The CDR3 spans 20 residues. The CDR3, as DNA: TGTGCCAGCAGCATCGCGGGAATTCCGGGACTAGCGGGAGGGCCTAACGAGCAGTACTTC. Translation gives CASSIAGIPGLAGGPNEQYF.

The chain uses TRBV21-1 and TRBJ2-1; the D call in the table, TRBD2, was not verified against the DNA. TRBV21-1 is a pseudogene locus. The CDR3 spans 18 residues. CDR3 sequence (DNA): TGTGCCAGCAGCCCCCCGTGGACAGCGGGAACATCTAACAATGAGCAGTTCTTC. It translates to CASSPPWTAGTSNNEQFF.

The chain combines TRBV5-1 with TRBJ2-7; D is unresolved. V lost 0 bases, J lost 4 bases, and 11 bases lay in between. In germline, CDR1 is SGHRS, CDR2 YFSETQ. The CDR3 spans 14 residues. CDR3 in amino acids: CASSLGGLAYEQYF. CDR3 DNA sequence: TGCGCCAGCAGCTTGGGAGGTTTGGCATACGAGCAGTACTTC.

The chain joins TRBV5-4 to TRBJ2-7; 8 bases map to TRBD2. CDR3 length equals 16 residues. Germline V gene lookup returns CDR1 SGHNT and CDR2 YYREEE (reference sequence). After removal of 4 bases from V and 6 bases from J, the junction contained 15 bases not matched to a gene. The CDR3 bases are TGTGCCAGCAGCCCCTGGACAGCGGGAGCTGGTCGCGAGCAGTACTTC. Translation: CASSPWTAGAGREQYF.

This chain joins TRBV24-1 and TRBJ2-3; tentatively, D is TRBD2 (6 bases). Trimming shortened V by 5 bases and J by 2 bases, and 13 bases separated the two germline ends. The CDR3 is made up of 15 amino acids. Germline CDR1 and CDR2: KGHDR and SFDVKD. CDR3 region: CATSVRELNTDTQYF. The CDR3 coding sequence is TGTGCCACCAGTGTTCGGGAGCTCAACACAGATACGCAGTATTTT.

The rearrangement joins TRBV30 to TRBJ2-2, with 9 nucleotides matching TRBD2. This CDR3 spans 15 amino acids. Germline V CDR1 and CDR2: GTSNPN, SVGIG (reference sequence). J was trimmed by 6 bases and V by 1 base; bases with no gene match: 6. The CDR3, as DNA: TGTGCCTGGAGTGCCGGGGTAGCGGGAGCCGGGGAGCTGTTTTTT. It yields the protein CAWSAGVAGAGELFF.

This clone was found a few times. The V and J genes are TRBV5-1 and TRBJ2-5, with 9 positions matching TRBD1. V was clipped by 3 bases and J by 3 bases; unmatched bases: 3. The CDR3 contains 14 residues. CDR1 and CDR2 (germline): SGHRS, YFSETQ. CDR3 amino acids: CASSSRQGEETQYF. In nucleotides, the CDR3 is TGCGCCAGCAGCTCCCGACAGGGGGAAGAGACCCAGTACTTC.

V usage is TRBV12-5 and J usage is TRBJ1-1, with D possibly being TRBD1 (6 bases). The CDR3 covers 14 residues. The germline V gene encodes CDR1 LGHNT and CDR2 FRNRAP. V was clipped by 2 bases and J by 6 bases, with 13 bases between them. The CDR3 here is CASGLTGGAAEAFF. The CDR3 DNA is TGTGCTAGTGGTTTGACCGGGGGGGCGGCTGAAGCTTTCTTT. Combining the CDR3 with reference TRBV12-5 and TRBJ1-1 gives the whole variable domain DARVTQTPRHKVTEMGQEVTMRCQPILGHNTVFWYRQTMMQGLELLAYFRNRAPLDDSGMPKDRFSAEMPDATLATLKIQPSEPRDSAVYFCASGLTGGAAEAFFGQGTRLTVV.

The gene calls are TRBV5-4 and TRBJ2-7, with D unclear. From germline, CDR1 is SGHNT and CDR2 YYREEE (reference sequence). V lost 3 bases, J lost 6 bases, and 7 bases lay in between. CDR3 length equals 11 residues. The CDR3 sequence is CASSSTSEQYF. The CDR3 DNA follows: TGTGCCAGCAGCTCCACTTCCGAGCAGTACTTC.